Following are 27 T cell receptor beta chains from one sample sequenced in a study of CD8 T cells in ankylosing spondylitis. TCRdb processed the 5' RACE reads anew with MiXCR; each CDR3 protein has one entry. The sample includes some 150,000 distinct CDR3 sequences, about an eighth of them seen just once. Sequencing was done on a sample of blood, either unsorted or a sorted T cell fraction (not recorded which). Source of these receptors: a female donor with ankylosing spondylitis or in good health (not recorded which).

There are a few counts of this clonotype. The V gene is TRBV6-6, the J gene TRBJ1-5; D not resolved. The CDR3 consists of 14 residues. In germline, CDR1 is MNHNY, CDR2 SVGAGI (reference sequence). V gave up 4 bases and J gave up 3 bases, with 10 bases separating them. The CDR3 coding sequence is TGTGCCAGCAGTTCGACGGGGTCCAATCAGCCCCAGCATTTT. It translates to CASSSTGSNQPQHF.

This rearrangement joins TRBV18 to TRBJ2-7; TRBD1 is a possible D gene (7 bases). V was clipped by 0 bases and J by 4 bases, with 10 bases between them. Looked up from germline, CDR1 is KGHSH and CDR2 is LQKENI. The CDR3 is 14 amino acids. The CDR3 loop is CASSPPTGTYEQYF. DNA for the CDR3: TGTGCCAGCTCACCACCGACAGGGACTTACGAGCAGTACTTC.

A few counts support this clonotype. This chain links TRBV14 with TRBJ2-5; 8 nucleotides agree with TRBD2. With V trimmed by 4 bases and J by 1 base, 5 bases remained unmatched. The germline V gene encodes CDR1 SGHDN and CDR2 FVKESK. CDR3 size: 15 residues. The CDR3 sequence is CASSPLAGIQETQYF. The CDR3 DNA reads as TGTGCCAGCAGCCCCTTAGCGGGGATCCAAGAGACCCAGTACTTC.

Ten or more counts support this clonotype. The chain combines TRBV28 with TRBJ1-2; unclear D gene. In germline, CDR1 is MDHEN, CDR2 SYDVKM. The CDR3 contains 14 residues. Trimming stripped 5 bases from V and 6 bases from J, with 16 bases between. The chain's CDR3 is CASSHAGPQDGYTF. Here the CDR3 DNA reads TGTGCCAGCAGTCACGCCGGGCCCCAGGATGGCTACACCTTC.

This clonotype has ten or more counts. The chain is built from TRBV29-1 and TRBJ2-7; 10 bases align to TRBD1. Germline CDR1 SQVTM, CDR2 ANQGSEA. V was pared by 6 bases and J by 2 bases, with 1 base of the junction left unmatched. The CDR3 extends over 12 amino acids. CDR3 protein: CSVTGGPYEQYF. CDR3 nucleotides: TGCAGCGTGACAGGGGGCCCCTACGAGCAGTACTTC.

This clonotype was seen repeatedly, ten times or more. This rearrangement joins TRBV20-1 to TRBJ1-5; D perhaps matches TRBD1 (5 bases). V lost 3 bases, J lost 3 bases, and 18 bases lay in between. The CDR3 has 16 amino acids. Germline loops: CDR1 DFQATT, CDR2 SNEGSKA (reference sequence). The DNA for the CDR3 is TGCAGTGCTAGGGCTCGAAACAGGTTATCCAATCAGCCCCAGCATTTT. It yields the protein CSARARNRLSNQPQHF.

This clonotype turned up a few times. V is TRBV7-2 and J is TRBJ2-1, with 11 nucleotides matching TRBD2. After removal of 4 bases from V and 4 bases from J, the junction contained 6 bases not matched to a gene. Germline assignment: CDR1 SGHTA and CDR2 FQGNSA. The CDR3 spans 16 residues. The CDR3 region has the DNA TGTGCCAGCAGCTCCTCCGGGACTAGCGGATACAATGAGCAGTTCTTC. It translates to CASSSSGTSGYNEQFF.

This clonotype appeared many times. The chain couples TRBV5-1 to TRBJ2-7; 8 positions agree with TRBD2. CDR3 length equals 14 residues. J lost 0 bases, V lost 1 base, and 0 bases had no gene match. Germline V gives CDR1 SGHRS, CDR2 YFSETQ. CDR3 nucleotide sequence: TGCGCCAGCAGCTTGAGCGGGAGCTCCTACGAGCAGTACTTC. This encodes CASSLSGSSYEQYF.

This clonotype was seen more than once but under ten times. The chain links TRBV7-2 to TRBJ1-6; TRBD1 matches 8 bases. The CDR3 spans 16 residues. Germline trimming cut 7 bases from V and 5 bases from J; bases unmatched to any gene: 10. Germline values: CDR1 SGHTA, CDR2 FQGNSA. CDR3 in amino acids: CASKTGDIRNNSPLHF. CDR3 in DNA: TGTGCCAGCAAGACAGGGGACATCAGGAATAATTCACCCCTCCACTTT.

This clonotype was detected ten times or more. The chain combines TRBV25-1 with TRBJ1-4; D is unresolved. The CDR3 consists of 15 residues. Trimming removed 2 bases from V and 5 bases from J, with 12 bases in between. The germline gives CDR1 MGHDK, CDR2 SYGVNS. CDR3 nucleotides: TGTGCCAGCAGTGAAGTGGGCCCCTTCAATGAAAAACTGTTTTTT. This encodes CASSEVGPFNEKLFF.

The chain recombines TRBV5-4 with TRBJ2-3; 11 nucleotides agree with TRBD2. Germline V gene data show CDR1 as SGHNT and CDR2 as YYREEE (reference sequence). V was clipped by 5 bases and J by 4 bases; unmatched bases: 3. The CDR3 sequence is 14 residues long. CDR3 sequence: CASRMTSGADTQYF. For the CDR3, the DNA is TGTGCCAGCAGGATGACTAGCGGGGCAGATACGCAGTATTTT.

This clonotype was seen many times. The rearrangement joins TRBV7-2 to TRBJ2-3; 7 bases match TRBD2. The junction had 8 bases not matched to a gene; V was cut back by 6 bases and J by 2 bases. The CDR3 runs to 15 residues. CDR1 SGHTA and CDR2 FQGNSA come from the germline V gene. CDR3 sequence: CASRFDSGYTDTQYF. The CDR3 coding sequence is TGTGCCAGCAGGTTCGATAGCGGGTACACAGATACGCAGTATTTT. Filled out from reference TRBV7-2 and TRBJ2-3, the complete variable domain reads GAGVSQSPSNKVTEKGKDVELRCDPISGHTALYWYRQSLGQGLEFLIYFQGNSAPDKSGLPSDRFSAERTGGSVSTLTIQRTQQEDSAVYLCASRFDSGYTDTQYFGPGTRLTVL.

This clonotype was recorded once. The chain recombines TRBV4-2 with TRBJ2-7; 7 nucleotides align to TRBD2. In germline, CDR1 is LGHNA, CDR2 YNFKEQ. This CDR3 spans 15 amino acids. V gave up 4 bases and J gave up 4 bases; unmatched junction bases: 10. CDR3 bases: TGTGCCAGCAGCCCGTATGCGGGAGAGGGTTACGAGCAGTACTTC. Protein product: CASSPYAGEGYEQYF.

This clonotype was detected many times. V and J are TRBV19 and TRBJ2-7, with D unresolved. The CDR3 is 10 residues long. V gave up 1 base and J gave up 9 bases, with 4 bases separating them. Germline V gene data show CDR1 as LNHDA and CDR2 as SQIVND (reference sequence). The CDR3 spells CASSIGGQYF. CDR3 sequence (DNA): TGTGCCAGTAGTATAGGCGGGCAGTACTTC.

This clonotype was found a few times. This chain links TRBV20-1 with TRBJ2-3; TRBD2 matches 11 bases. The CDR3 consists of 16 residues. Germline V CDR1 and CDR2: DFQATT, SNEGSKA (reference sequence). J gave up 2 bases and V 6 bases, and 10 bases lay outside the gene matches. Here the CDR3 reads CSAGSLAGGPTDTQYF. Written as DNA, the CDR3 is TGCAGTGCGGGATCCCTAGCGGGGGGACCCACAGATACGCAGTATTTT.

This clonotype was seen repeatedly, ten times or more. The chain carries TRBV11-3 and TRBJ1-1; D gene ambiguous. Per the germline V gene, CDR1 is SGHNT and CDR2 is YENEEA. V was trimmed by 0 bases and J by 1 base, leaving 6 bases between them. The CDR3 loop spans 14 amino acids. The CDR3 loop is CASSLDFANTEAFF. The CDR3 nucleotides read TGTGCCAGCAGCTTAGATTTCGCGAACACTGAAGCTTTCTTT.

This clonotype showed up many times. This rearrangement joins TRBV11-2 to TRBJ2-7; 11 bases map to TRBD2. CDR1 is SGHAT and CDR2 is FQNNGV in the germline V gene. The CDR3 has 15 amino acids. The V segment lost 1 base and the J segment 4 bases; nucleotides outside the gene matches: 3. The CDR3 DNA follows: TGTGCCAGCAGCTTAGGTAGCGGGAGGGCGTACGAGCAGTACTTC. Translated, it gives CASSLGSGRAYEQYF.

The CDR3 nucleotides read TGCAGTGCTAGAGCGCCGACTAGCGTAGAGACCCAGTACTTC. The encoded protein is CSARAPTSVETQYF. V and J are TRBV20-1 and TRBJ2-5; 8 bases are shared with TRBD2. V dropped 1 base and J dropped 4; count of bases not matched to a gene: 5. The CDR3 loop spans 14 amino acids. Germline-derived CDR1 and CDR2 are DFQATT and SNEGSKA (reference sequence).

This clonotype was found many times. The chain combines TRBV5-1 with TRBJ2-2; possibly TRBD2 for D (6 bases). Trimming stripped 6 bases from V and 4 bases from J, with 13 bases between. Germline-derived CDR1 and CDR2 are SGHRS and YFSETQ. The CDR3 runs to 14 residues. For the CDR3, the DNA is TGCGCCAGCACCGGGACTGACGGCACCGGGGAGCTGTTTTTT. Translation gives CASTGTDGTGELFF.

This clonotype was seen ten or more times. The rearrangement uses TRBV27 and TRBJ2-7; TRBD2 is a possible D gene (6 bases). Trimming pared 2 bases from V and 3 bases from J, leaving 20 bases between. In germline, CDR1 is MNHEY, CDR2 SMNVEV (reference sequence). This CDR3 contains 17 residues. The DNA of the CDR3 is TGTGCCAGCAGTTTAAAAGGGGACTCCCAGGGAGGCTACGAGCAGTACTTC. The encoded protein is CASSLKGDSQGGYEQYF.

Ten or more counts support this clonotype. The V and J genes are TRBV30 and TRBJ2-1, with a weak D call TRBD2 (6 bases). CDR1 is GTSNPN and CDR2 is SVGIG in the germline V gene (reference sequence). Trimming stripped 2 bases from V and 10 bases from J, with 9 bases between. The CDR3 loop spans 11 amino acids. CDR3 region: CAWSYSGEQFF. The CDR3 DNA reads as TGTGCCTGGAGTTATAGCGGCGAGCAGTTCTTC.

This clonotype appeared many times. V usage is TRBV20-1 and J usage is TRBJ2-7; 11 nucleotides align to TRBD2. CDR1 DFQATT and CDR2 SNEGSKA come from the germline V gene (reference sequence). Unmatched junction bases numbered 3, after V lost 0 bases and J lost 2 bases. The CDR3 consists of 15 residues. The CDR3 coding sequence is TGCAGTGCTAGAGATGGGACTAGCGGACCCTACGAGCAGTACTTC. It yields the protein CSARDGTSGPYEQYF.

This clonotype came up many times. The chain joins TRBV20-1 to TRBJ2-1; 11 bases agree with TRBD2. The CDR3 spans 15 residues. Germline-derived CDR1 and CDR2 are DFQATT and SNEGSKA (reference sequence). Trimming removed 1 base from V and 4 bases from J; junction bases left unmatched: 3. The CDR3 sequence: CSARGSGRDYNEQFF. Written as DNA, the CDR3 is TGCAGTGCTAGAGGTAGCGGGAGGGATTACAATGAGCAGTTCTTC.

This clonotype was counted at least ten times. This sequence joins TRBV20-1 and TRBJ1-1, with TRBD1 matching over 11 bases. Germline trimming cut 4 bases from V and 6 bases from J; bases unmatched to any gene: 13. Germline-derived CDR1 and CDR2 are DFQATT and SNEGSKA (reference sequence). The CDR3 is 16 residues long. The CDR3 coding sequence is TGCAGTGCTAAAGGGACAGGGGGTGGGGCGGTTCCTGAAGCTTTCTTT. Its protein product is CSAKGTGGGAVPEAFF.

As regards this clonotype: Given a much more abundant clone one base away, this may be a read error. The CDR3 carries no conserved terminal phenylalanine or tryptophan, so it likely arises from a read error. The CDR3 coding sequence is TGCGCCAGCAGCTTTTCGGGGGCTCAGACAGATACGCAGTATATT. This encodes CASSFSGAQTDTQYI. The rearrangement uses TRBV5-1 and TRBJ2-3, with D possibly being TRBD1 or TRBD2 (6 bases each). Germline V gene lookup returns CDR1 SGHRS and CDR2 YFSETQ. V was trimmed by 2 bases and J by 3 bases, leaving 13 bases between them. The CDR3 spans 15 residues.

The sample holds many counts of this clonotype. The V gene is TRBV5-1, the J gene TRBJ2-4, with D perhaps TRBD1 (5 bases). The CDR3 runs 12 residues. The V gene's germline CDR1 is SGHRS and CDR2 YFSETQ. V lost 0 bases and J lost 9, with 7 bases in between. CDR3 bases: TGCGCCAGCAGCTTGGATAGGGGCATTCAGTACTTC. Its protein product is CASSLDRGIQYF. Complete variable domain (other parts from reference TRBV5-1 and TRBJ2-4): KAGVTQTPRYLIKTRGQQVTLSCSPISGHRSVSWYQQTPGQGLQFLFEYFSETQRNKGNFPGRFSGRQFSNSRSEMNVSTLELGDSALYLCASSLDRGIQYFGAGTRLSVL.

This clonotype was observed many times. V usage is TRBV5-1 and J usage is TRBJ2-7; D could derive from TRBD1 or TRBD2 (5 bases each). V dropped 0 bases and J dropped 6 bases, with 16 bases sitting between them. The CDR3 is 15 residues long. The germline V gene has CDR1 SGHRS and CDR2 YFSETQ. Here the CDR3 DNA reads TGCGCCAGCAGCTTGGTAGGCAACCAAGGGACCGAGCAGTACTTC. Its protein product is CASSLVGNQGTEQYF.